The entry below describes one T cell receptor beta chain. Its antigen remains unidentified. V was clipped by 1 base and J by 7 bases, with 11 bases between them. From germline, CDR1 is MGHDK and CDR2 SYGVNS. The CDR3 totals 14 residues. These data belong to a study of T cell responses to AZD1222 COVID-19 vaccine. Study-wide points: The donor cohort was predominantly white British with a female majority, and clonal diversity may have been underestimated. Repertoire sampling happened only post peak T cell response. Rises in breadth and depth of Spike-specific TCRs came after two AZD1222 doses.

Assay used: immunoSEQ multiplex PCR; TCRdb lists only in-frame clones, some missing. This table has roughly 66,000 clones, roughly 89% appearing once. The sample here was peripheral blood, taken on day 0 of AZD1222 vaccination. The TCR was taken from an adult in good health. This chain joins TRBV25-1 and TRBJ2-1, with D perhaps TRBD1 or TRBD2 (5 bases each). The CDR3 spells CASSELGESNEQFF. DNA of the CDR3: TGTGCCAGCAGTGAATTGGGGGAATCGAATGAGCAGTTCTTC.